This T cell receptor beta chain appears in the sequencing data of a study of Ad26.COV2.S vaccination and SARS-CoV-2 variants. Profiling relied on immunoSEQ multiplex PCR, and the TCRdb table lists in-frame clones only, not all of them. Among under 550,000 clones listed, about 93% were seen once. Documented treatment: 15 to 20 received Ad26.COV2.S at low or high dose, single or two shots; about 5 received placebo; per-sample allocation not given. Samples analyzed were those drawn on day 63 after the first vaccine or placebo injection. In Boston, the donor was an adult between 18-55 years of age. This vaccine is an Ad26 vector that expresses the Wuhan-strain SARS-CoV-2 spike. Concerning this clone itself: Its specificity is unknown.

Overall study results and limits: Breadth of non-spike TCRs did not differ between vaccinees and placebo recipients. From the TCR breadth and depth analyses, total T cell responses may have been underestimated.

The J segment lost 4 bases and the V segment lost 4 bases, leaving 7 bases of the junction unmatched. Germline CDR1 reads GTSNPN; CDR2 reads SVGIG (reference sequence). The CDR3 totals 15 residues. The clonotype originates from a person between 18 and 65 years old who received the Ad26.COV2.S COVID-19 vaccine or a placebo. The V call is TRBV30, the J call TRBJ2-5; 12 nucleotides align to TRBD2. The sample consisted of peripheral blood, taken in a trial of Ad26.COV2.S vaccine versus placebo. Written as DNA, the CDR3 is TGTGCCTGGAACCTACTAGCGGGAGGACGAGAGACCCAGTACTTC. This codes for CAWNLLAGGRETQYF.